This T cell receptor (beta chain) stems from a study of identical twins. Study-level points and caveats: Recombination models fit unrelated individuals' TCR alpha sharing but underestimated twins'. Insertions ran lower in abundant cord blood beta clonotypes, though not in memory repertoires.

V lost 3 bases to trimming and J lost 6 bases, with 9 bases between them. The CDR3 runs 13 residues. Healthy Caucasian individuals made up all the donors. This clonotype was found many times. Its matching antigen is unknown. TCRdb itself ran the 5' RACE reads through MiXCR, one entry per CDR3 protein. This sample has around 95,000 distinct CDR3 sequences, with about 5.6% found just once. The chain links TRBV12-3 or TRBV12-4 to TRBJ2-1, with a possible D match to TRBD2 (6 bases). The sample was memory T cells sorted from blood. This clonotype originated in a woman aged 45 to 65 in good health. The CDR3 nucleotides read TGTGCCAGCAGTTTTGGGGGGATCAATGAGCAGTTCTTC. This encodes CASSFGGINEQFF.